A single sample is the source of the 32 T cell receptor beta chains below, sequenced in a study of shared clonotypes between healthy human individuals. Naive CD8 cells, CD45RO-negative and positively selected for CCR7, excluded terminally differentiated effector memory CD45RA+ cells. The repertoire was sequenced with immunoSEQ multiplex PCR; TCRdb's copy has only in-frame clones and lacks some. The sample includes about 700,000 clones, about 91% of them seen just once. Input material: naive CD8+ T cells sorted from blood. The receptors shown here come from a man aged 25 to 40 in good health.

The chain uses TRBV7-2 and TRBJ1-2; D may be TRBD1 (6 bases). This CDR3 has 17 residues. V was pared by 6 bases and J by 0 bases, with 20 bases between. The V gene's germline CDR1 is SGHTA and CDR2 FQGNSA. The CDR3 loop reads CASSSPGQVSANYGYTF. The CDR3 bases are TGTGCCAGCAGTTCGCCGGGACAAGTATCAGCTAACTATGGCTACACCTTC.

This rearrangement joins TRBV6-1 to TRBJ1-5; D gene ambiguous. CDR3 length equals 14 residues. V was trimmed by 4 bases and J by 5 bases, leaving 12 bases between them. CDR1 and CDR2 from the germline V gene are MNHNS and SASEGT. The CDR3 region is CASSGRTAYQPQHF. Written as DNA, the CDR3 is TGTGCCAGCAGTGGCCGGACGGCATATCAGCCCCAGCATTTT.

The J gene is TRBJ1-1, the V gene TRBV27; TRBD1 is a possible D gene (5 bases). CDR3 length: 15 residues. CDR1 and CDR2 from the germline V gene are MNHEY and SMNVEV (reference sequence). V lost 4 bases and J 5 bases, leaving 17 bases between the germline ends. The CDR3 loop reads CASSWSGGTRTEAFF. In nucleotides, the CDR3 is TGTGCCAGCAGTTGGTCGGGGGGAACAAGAACTGAAGCTTTCTTT.

The rearrangement links TRBV6-6 to TRBJ2-5; 8 bases are shared with TRBD2. Trimming removed 7 bases from V and 5 bases from J; junction bases left unmatched: 12. Germline values: CDR1 MNHNY, CDR2 SVGAGI (reference sequence). The CDR3 is 15 residues long. CDR3 sequence: CASTTKPGGRETQYF. CDR3 bases: TGTGCCAGCACCACGAAGCCGGGGGGGCGGGAGACCCAGTACTTC.

The chain joins TRBV7-9 to TRBJ2-1; the D gene is possibly TRBD1 (5 bases). The germline V gene has CDR1 SEHNR and CDR2 FQNEAQ (reference sequence). V lost 4 bases and J lost 10, with 17 bases in between. This CDR3 is 14 amino acids long. The CDR3 region has the DNA TGTGCCAGCAGCTCTACCAAAACAGGCCAAGAGCAGTTCTTC. Residues: CASSSTKTGQEQFF.

This sequence joins TRBV4-1 and TRBJ2-3, with D possibly TRBD2 on 5 matching bases. The CDR3 is made up of 17 amino acids. Looked up from germline, CDR1 is MGHRA and CDR2 is YSYEKL. V gave up 0 bases and J gave up 2 bases, with 15 bases separating them. The CDR3 DNA is TGCGCCAGCAGCCAAGATCGATCCAGCGGCCTCACAGATACGCAGTATTTT. Translated, it gives CASSQDRSSGLTDTQYF.

J is TRBJ2-1 and V is TRBV27; a possible D gene is TRBD1 (6 bases). V gave up 4 bases and J gave up 0 bases, with 13 bases separating them. Germline CDR1 MNHEY, CDR2 SMNVEV (reference sequence). The CDR3 is 16 residues long. The CDR3 DNA reads TGTGCCAGCAGTTCGAACAGGGTTGGCTCCTACAATGAGCAGTTCTTC. Translation gives CASSSNRVGSYNEQFF.

This chain joins TRBV7-8 and TRBJ2-5; D gene ambiguous. The V end was cut by 5 bases, the J end by 1 base, with 8 bases between. Germline V gene sequence: CDR1 SGHVS, CDR2 FQNEAQ. The CDR3 totals 13 residues. The CDR3 loop reads CASSLYPQETQYF. Written as DNA, the CDR3 is TGTGCCAGCAGCCTATATCCCCAAGAGACCCAGTACTTC.

V gene TRBV5-1 combines with J gene TRBJ2-3, with D perhaps given as TRBD1 or TRBD2 (5 bases each). V was trimmed by 0 bases and J by 5 bases, leaving 10 bases between them. The CDR3 consists of 14 residues. Per the germline V gene, CDR1 is SGHRS and CDR2 is YFSETQ. This CDR3 reads CASSLVGDRDTQYF. CDR3 coding DNA: TGCGCCAGCAGCTTGGTGGGGGATCGAGATACGCAGTATTTT.

Written as DNA, the CDR3 is TGTGCCAGCAGTCAGGGGGTCGCGGGGTATGGCTACACCTTC. Translated, it gives CASSQGVAGYGYTF. The gene calls are TRBV28 and TRBJ1-2; the match to TRBD1 covers 7 bases. The CDR3 loop spans 14 amino acids. From germline, CDR1 is MDHEN and CDR2 SYDVKM. V was clipped by 5 bases and J by 5 bases; unmatched bases: 8.

This sequence joins TRBV27 and TRBJ2-1; 11 positions match TRBD1. With 6 bases clipped from V and 3 bases from J, the junction kept 7 bases outside the gene matches. The CDR3 spans 16 residues. Germline V gene sequence: CDR1 MNHEY, CDR2 SMNVEV (reference sequence). CDR3 amino acids: CASRWTGGTLYNEQFF. In DNA, the CDR3 is TGTGCCAGCAGATGGACAGGGGGCACCCTCTACAATGAGCAGTTCTTC.

The chain combines TRBV5-4 with TRBJ2-7; TRBD2 matches at 8 bases. The germline V gene has CDR1 SGHNT and CDR2 YYREEE (reference sequence). The junction had 5 bases not matched to a gene; V was cut back by 1 base and J by 5 bases. The CDR3 totals 14 residues. The CDR3 protein is CASSLISGKNEQYF. CDR3 nucleotide sequence: TGTGCCAGCAGCTTGATTAGCGGGAAAAACGAGCAGTACTTC. The variable domain in full, completed from reference TRBV5-4 and TRBJ2-7, reads ETGVTQSPTHLIKTRGQQVTLRCSSQSGHNTVSWYQQALGQGPQFIFQYYREEENGRGNFPPRFSGLQFPNYSSELNVNALELDDSALYLCASSLISGKNEQYFGPGTRLTVT.

The genes are TRBV19 and TRBJ1-4, with 7 bases aligning to TRBD1. Looked up from germline, CDR1 is LNHDA and CDR2 is SQIVND (reference sequence). The CDR3 is 15 amino acids. J lost 6 bases, V lost 3 bases, and 7 bases had no gene match. CDR3 in DNA: TGTGCCAGTAGTATTGGAACAGGGGCTTATGAAAAACTGTTTTTT. Protein sequence: CASSIGTGAYEKLFF.

The CDR3 sequence: CASSRSGRALGKNIQYF. The CDR3 DNA sequence: TGTGCCAGCAGCCGGAGCGGGAGGGCCCTCGGGAAGAACATTCAGTACTTC. The chain has TRBV5-4 and TRBJ2-4, with 10 bases aligning to TRBD2. From germline, CDR1 is SGHNT and CDR2 YYREEE (reference sequence). Trimming removed 4 bases from V and 7 bases from J; junction bases left unmatched: 14. The CDR3 is 17 residues long.

The chain has TRBV29-1 and TRBJ1-2; 7 nucleotides match TRBD1. From germline, CDR1 is SQVTM and CDR2 ANQGSEA. This CDR3 region has 16 residues. V dropped 0 bases and J dropped 4; count of bases not matched to a gene: 11. This CDR3 is CSVEDPRQGDGYGYTF. The CDR3 DNA follows: TGCAGCGTTGAAGATCCCCGACAGGGCGACGGCTATGGCTACACCTTC.

The V gene is TRBV15, the J gene TRBJ2-4, with D unresolved. The germline V and J ends were trimmed by 10 bases and 3 bases, with 13 bases remaining between them. The CDR3 is 13 residues long. In germline, CDR1 is LNHNV, CDR2 YYDKDF (reference sequence). The CDR3 loop is CAIMDGSKNIQYF. Here the CDR3 DNA reads TGTGCCATTATGGACGGAAGCAAAAACATTCAGTACTTC.

This clone was counted a single time. The chain joins TRBV5-1 to TRBJ2-1; D tentatively fits TRBD1 or TRBD2 (5 bases each). V lost 0 bases and J lost 2, with 12 bases in between. The CDR3 extends over 16 amino acids. Germline V CDR1 and CDR2: SGHRS, YFSETQ. The CDR3 is CASSLEGTDAYNEQFF. The CDR3 DNA sequence: TGCGCCAGCAGCTTGGAAGGGACGGACGCCTACAATGAGCAGTTCTTC.

The chain joins TRBV19 to TRBJ1-2, with a weak D call TRBD1 (5 bases). The V gene lost 4 bases and the J gene lost 0 bases, with 15 bases spanning the gap. The CDR3 runs 16 residues. CDR1 and CDR2 (germline): LNHDA, SQIVND (reference sequence). In DNA form, the CDR3 reads TGTGCCAGTAGTACCAACCCGGGACGCTCTAACTATGGCTACACCTTC. This sequence encodes CASSTNPGRSNYGYTF.

The chain carries TRBV7-9 and TRBJ2-2, with D possibly matching TRBD1 (5 bases). CDR3 length equals 15 residues. CDR1 and CDR2 (germline): SEHNR, FQNEAQ (reference sequence). Trimming took 4 bases from V and 2 from J, leaving 11 bases between them. The CDR3 loop reads CASSSTERNTGELFF. CDR3 DNA sequence: TGTGCCAGCAGCTCGACAGAAAGAAACACCGGGGAGCTGTTTTTT. Looking up the rest from reference TRBV7-9 and TRBJ2-2 gives the full variable domain: DTGVSQNPRHKITKRGQNVTFRCDPISEHNRLYWYRQTLGQGPEFLTYFQNEAQLEKSRLLSDRFSAERPKGSFSTLEIQRTEQGDSAMYLCASSSTERNTGELFFGEGSRLTVL.

The genes are TRBV29-1 and TRBJ1-1; maybe TRBD1 (5 bases). The CDR3 covers 16 residues. The germline V and J ends were trimmed by 0 bases and 0 bases, with 14 bases remaining between them. Germline V gives CDR1 SQVTM, CDR2 ANQGSEA. The chain's CDR3 is CSVEDPGRGMNTEAFF. As DNA, the CDR3 is TGCAGCGTTGAAGATCCAGGGAGGGGCATGAACACTGAAGCTTTCTTT.

The chain employs TRBV27 and TRBJ2-2, with unresolved D. Germline loops: CDR1 MNHEY, CDR2 SMNVEV (reference sequence). This CDR3 has 13 amino acids. V was pared by 2 bases and J by 4 bases, with 5 bases between. CDR3 sequence reads: CASSLTVTGELFF. The CDR3 DNA is TGTGCCAGCAGTTTAACTGTCACCGGGGAGCTGTTTTTT.

V usage is TRBV6-5 and J usage is TRBJ2-1; the D gene is possibly TRBD2 (6 bases). This CDR3 has 16 residues. Trimming removed 4 bases from V and 0 bases from J, with 13 bases in between. The germline CDR1 and CDR2 sequences are MNHEY and SVGAGI. CDR3 sequence reads: CASSSAGVSSYNEQFF. CDR3 DNA sequence: TGTGCCAGCAGTTCAGCGGGTGTAAGCTCCTACAATGAGCAGTTCTTC.

The chain carries TRBV7-8 and TRBJ2-7; D uncertain. V was clipped by 3 bases and J by 0 bases, with 15 bases between them. The CDR3 is made up of 16 amino acids. CDR1 SGHVS and CDR2 FQNEAQ come from the germline V gene. CDR3: CASSLGRSQYSYEQYF. The CDR3 region has the DNA TGTGCCAGCAGCTTGGGCAGAAGTCAATACTCCTACGAGCAGTACTTC.

V usage is TRBV5-1 and J usage is TRBJ2-7, with TRBD1 identical over 7 bases. V dropped 4 bases and J dropped 4; count of bases not matched to a gene: 14. This CDR3 is 16 amino acids long. Germline V CDR1 and CDR2: SGHRS, YFSETQ. The CDR3 here is CASSQDRQGRKYEQYF. In nucleotides, the CDR3 is TGCGCCAGCAGCCAAGACCGACAGGGAAGGAAATACGAGCAGTACTTC.

The J gene is TRBJ2-2, the V gene TRBV27, with 8 bases fitting TRBD2. V lost 3 bases and J lost 9; bases outside the gene matches: 3. CDR1 and CDR2 (germline): MNHEY, SMNVEV (reference sequence). The CDR3 totals 13 residues. In DNA, the CDR3 is TGTGCCAGCAGTTTCCGGGGGGGCTGGGAGCTGTTTTTT. Its translation is CASSFRGGWELFF.

V and J are TRBV4-1 and TRBJ2-1; D perhaps matches TRBD2 (6 bases). The CDR3 loop spans 18 amino acids. Trimming cost V 2 bases and J 5 bases, with 22 bases left between them. CDR1 is MGHRA, CDR2 YSYEKL, per germline. CDR3 residues: CASSQWGPGLNPNNEQFF. In DNA, the CDR3 is TGCGCCAGCAGCCAATGGGGACCGGGACTCAATCCTAACAATGAGCAGTTCTTC.

The chain combines TRBV5-1 with TRBJ2-5, with D maybe TRBD2 (6 bases). The CDR3 loop spans 13 amino acids. Germline V gives CDR1 SGHRS, CDR2 YFSETQ. With 4 bases removed from V and 3 bases from J, the gap between germline ends came to 10 bases. The CDR3, as DNA: TGCGCCAGCAGCCCATGGGGGGAAGAGACCCAGTACTTC. Amino acid sequence: CASSPWGEETQYF.

The rearrangement joins TRBV11-2 to TRBJ2-3; 7 bases agree with TRBD1. The CDR3 is 14 amino acids. Per the germline V gene, CDR1 is SGHAT and CDR2 is FQNNGV. With 5 bases clipped from V and 13 bases from J, the junction kept 15 bases outside the gene matches. Here the CDR3 DNA reads TGTGCCAGCAGCACAGAGGGGGCCCGCCTTGATAAGTATTTT. Its protein product is CASSTEGARLDKYF.

The chain uses TRBV5-1 and TRBJ2-1, with TRBD2 matching over 10 bases. The V gene end was trimmed by 2 bases and the J gene end by 5 bases; junction bases not matched to a gene: 16. CDR3 length: 19 residues. Per germline, CDR1 SGHRS and CDR2 YFSETQ. The CDR3 bases are TGCGCCAGCAGCTTTATCGGGGGTTTTAGCGGGAGGAAAAACAATGAGCAGTTCTTC. Residues: CASSFIGGFSGRKNNEQFF. Drawing the rest from reference TRBV5-1 and TRBJ2-1, the complete variable domain is KAGVTQTPRYLIKTRGQQVTLSCSPISGHRSVSWYQQTPGQGLQFLFEYFSETQRNKGNFPGRFSGRQFSNSRSEMNVSTLELGDSALYLCASSFIGGFSGRKNNEQFFGPGTRLTVL.

The V and J genes are TRBV28 and TRBJ2-7; maybe TRBD2 (6 bases). From germline, CDR1 is MDHEN and CDR2 SYDVKM. The CDR3 length is 12 residues. V lost 3 bases and J lost 4, with 7 bases in between. This chain's CDR3 is CASSFAGYEQYF. In DNA, the CDR3 is TGTGCCAGCAGTTTTGCGGGGTACGAGCAGTACTTC.

The V call is TRBV4-3, the J call TRBJ2-1; the D is unclear. The CDR3 sequence is 12 residues long. With 4 bases removed from V and 6 bases from J, the gap between germline ends came to 7 bases. Germline CDR1 is LGHNA and CDR2 is YSLEER. The CDR3 is CASSPGLNEQFF. CDR3 DNA: TGCGCCAGCAGCCCCGGCCTCAATGAGCAGTTCTTC.

The rearrangement joins TRBV27 to TRBJ2-7; a possible D gene is TRBD1 (6 bases). V gave up 5 bases and J gave up 3 bases, with 14 bases separating them. Germline V CDR1 and CDR2: MNHEY, SMNVEV (reference sequence). This CDR3 is 14 amino acids long. This chain's CDR3 is CASSNIGQFYEQYF. The CDR3, as DNA: TGTGCCAGCAGTAATATCGGACAGTTCTACGAGCAGTACTTC.